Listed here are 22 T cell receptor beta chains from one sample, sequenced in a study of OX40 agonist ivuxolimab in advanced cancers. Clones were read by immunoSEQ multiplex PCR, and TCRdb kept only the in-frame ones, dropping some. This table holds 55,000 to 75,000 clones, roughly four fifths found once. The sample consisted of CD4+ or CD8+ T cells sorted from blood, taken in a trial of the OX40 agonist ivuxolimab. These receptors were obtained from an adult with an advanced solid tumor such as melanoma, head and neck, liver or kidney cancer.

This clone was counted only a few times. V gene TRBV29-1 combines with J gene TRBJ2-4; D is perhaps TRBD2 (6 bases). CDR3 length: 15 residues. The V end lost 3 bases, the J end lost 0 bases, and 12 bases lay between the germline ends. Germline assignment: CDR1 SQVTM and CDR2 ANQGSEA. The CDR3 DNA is TGCAGCGTTGAGGAGGGGACCATAGCCAAAAACATTCAGTACTTC. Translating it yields CSVEEGTIAKNIQYF.

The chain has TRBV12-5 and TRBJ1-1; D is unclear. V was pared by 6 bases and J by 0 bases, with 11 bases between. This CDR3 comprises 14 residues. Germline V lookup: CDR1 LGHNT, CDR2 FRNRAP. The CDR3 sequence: CASGIQNMNTEAFF. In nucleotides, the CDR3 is TGTGCTAGTGGGATACAGAACATGAACACTGAAGCTTTCTTT. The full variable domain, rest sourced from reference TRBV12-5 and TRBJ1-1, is DARVTQTPRHKVTEMGQEVTMRCQPILGHNTVFWYRQTMMQGLELLAYFRNRAPLDDSGMPKDRFSAEMPDATLATLKIQPSEPRDSAVYFCASGIQNMNTEAFFGQGTRLTVV.

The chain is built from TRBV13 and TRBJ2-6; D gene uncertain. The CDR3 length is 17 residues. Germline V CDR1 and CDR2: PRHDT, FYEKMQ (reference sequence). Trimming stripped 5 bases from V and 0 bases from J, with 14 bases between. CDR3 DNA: TGTGCCAGCAGCCCCGTTGGGTTGGGCTCTGGGGCCAACGTCCTGACTTTC. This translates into CASSPVGLGSGANVLTF.

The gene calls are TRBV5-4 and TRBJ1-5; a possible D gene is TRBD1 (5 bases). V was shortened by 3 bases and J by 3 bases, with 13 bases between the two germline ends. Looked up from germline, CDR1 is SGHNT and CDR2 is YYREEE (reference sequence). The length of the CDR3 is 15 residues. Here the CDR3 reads CASSWGGDVNQPQHF. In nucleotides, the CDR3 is TGTGCCAGCAGCTGGGGGGGGGACGTCAATCAGCCCCAGCATTTT.

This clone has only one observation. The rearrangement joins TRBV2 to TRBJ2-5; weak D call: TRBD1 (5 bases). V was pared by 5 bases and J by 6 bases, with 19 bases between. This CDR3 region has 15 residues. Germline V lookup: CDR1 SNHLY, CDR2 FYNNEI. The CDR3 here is CASSTRAQGEKTQYF. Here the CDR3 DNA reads TGTGCCAGCAGTACCCGAGCCCAGGGTGAGAAGACCCAGTACTTC. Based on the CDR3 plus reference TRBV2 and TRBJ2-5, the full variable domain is EPEVTQTPSHQVTQMGQEVILRCVPISNHLYFYWYRQILGQKVEFLVSFYNNEISEKSEIFDDQFSVERPDGSNFTLKIRSTKLEDSAMYFCASSTRAQGEKTQYFGPGTRLLVL.

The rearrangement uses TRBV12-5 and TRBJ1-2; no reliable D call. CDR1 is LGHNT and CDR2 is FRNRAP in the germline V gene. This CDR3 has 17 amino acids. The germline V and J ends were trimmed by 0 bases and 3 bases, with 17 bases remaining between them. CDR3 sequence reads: CASGLVLPWVIDYGYTF. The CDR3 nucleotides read TGTGCTAGTGGTTTGGTACTCCCATGGGTAATAGACTATGGCTACACCTTC.

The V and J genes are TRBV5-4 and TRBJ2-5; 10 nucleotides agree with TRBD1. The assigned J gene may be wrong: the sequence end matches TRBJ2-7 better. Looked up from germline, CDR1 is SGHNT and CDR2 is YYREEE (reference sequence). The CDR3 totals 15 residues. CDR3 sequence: CASSASRDRGREQYF. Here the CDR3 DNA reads TGTGCCAGCAGCGCCAGCCGGGACAGGGGCCGCGAGCAGTACTTC.

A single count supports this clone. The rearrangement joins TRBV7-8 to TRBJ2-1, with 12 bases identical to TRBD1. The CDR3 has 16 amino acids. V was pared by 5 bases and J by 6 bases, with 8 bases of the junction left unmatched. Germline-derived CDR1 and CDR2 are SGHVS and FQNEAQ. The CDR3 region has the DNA TGTGCCAGCAGCCCTCGTCGGGACAGGGGGCCCAATGAGCAGTTCTTC. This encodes CASSPRRDRGPNEQFF.

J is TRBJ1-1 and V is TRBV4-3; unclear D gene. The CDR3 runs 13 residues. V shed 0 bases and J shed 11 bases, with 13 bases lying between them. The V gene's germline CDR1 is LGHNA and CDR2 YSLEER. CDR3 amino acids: CASSQDLRPTAFF. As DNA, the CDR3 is TGCGCCAGCAGCCAAGATCTGCGCCCCACGGCTTTCTTT.

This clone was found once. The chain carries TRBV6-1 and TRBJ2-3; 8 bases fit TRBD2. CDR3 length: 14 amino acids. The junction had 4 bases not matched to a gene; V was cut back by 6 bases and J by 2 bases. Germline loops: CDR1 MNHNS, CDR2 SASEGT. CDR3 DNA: TGTGCCAGCAGGCGCGGGGGGTCCACAGATACGCAGTATTTT. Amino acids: CASRRGGSTDTQYF.

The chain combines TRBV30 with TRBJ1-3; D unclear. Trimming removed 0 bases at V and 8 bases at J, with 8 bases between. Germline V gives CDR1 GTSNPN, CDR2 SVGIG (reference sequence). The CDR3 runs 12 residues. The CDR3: CAWSVGGDTIYF. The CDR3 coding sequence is TGTGCCTGGAGTGTGGGAGGAGACACCATATATTTT.

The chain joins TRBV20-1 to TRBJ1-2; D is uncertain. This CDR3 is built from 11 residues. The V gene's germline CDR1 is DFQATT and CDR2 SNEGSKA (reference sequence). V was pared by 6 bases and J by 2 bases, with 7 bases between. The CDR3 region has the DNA TGCAGTGCCAGACCCAACTATGGCTACACCTTC. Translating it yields CSARPNYGYTF.

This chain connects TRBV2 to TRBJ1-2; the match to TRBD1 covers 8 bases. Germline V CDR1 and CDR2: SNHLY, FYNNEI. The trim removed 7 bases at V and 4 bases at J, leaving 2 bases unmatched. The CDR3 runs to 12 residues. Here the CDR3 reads CASKGQGYGYTF. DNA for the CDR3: TGTGCCAGCAAAGGACAGGGCTATGGCTACACCTTC.

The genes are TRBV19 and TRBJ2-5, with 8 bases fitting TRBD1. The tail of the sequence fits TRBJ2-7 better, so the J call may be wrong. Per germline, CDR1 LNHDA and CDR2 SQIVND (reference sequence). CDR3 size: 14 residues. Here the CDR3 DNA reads TGTGCCAGTAGTACGGGACAGGCTAGGAGCGAGCAGTACTTC. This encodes CASSTGQARSEQYF.

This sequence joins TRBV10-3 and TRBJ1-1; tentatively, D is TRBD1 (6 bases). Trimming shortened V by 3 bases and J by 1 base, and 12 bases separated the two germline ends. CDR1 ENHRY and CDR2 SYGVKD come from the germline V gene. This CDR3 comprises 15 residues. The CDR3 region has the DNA TGTGCCATCAGTGACCTGACAGGACCGAACACTGAAGCTTTCTTT. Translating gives CAISDLTGPNTEAFF.

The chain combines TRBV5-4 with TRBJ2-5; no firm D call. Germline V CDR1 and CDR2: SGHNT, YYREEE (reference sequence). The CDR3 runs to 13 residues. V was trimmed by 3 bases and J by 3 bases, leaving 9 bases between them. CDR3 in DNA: TGTGCCAGCAGCTCCGCACCCGAAGAGACCCAGTACTTC. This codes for CASSSAPEETQYF.

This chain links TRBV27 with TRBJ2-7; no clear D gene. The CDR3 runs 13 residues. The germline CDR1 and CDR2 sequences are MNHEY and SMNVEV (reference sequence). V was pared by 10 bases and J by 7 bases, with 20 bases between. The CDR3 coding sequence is TGTGCCACCAAACCCCACTCGGTTTTGGAGCAGTACTTC. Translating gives CATKPHSVLEQYF.

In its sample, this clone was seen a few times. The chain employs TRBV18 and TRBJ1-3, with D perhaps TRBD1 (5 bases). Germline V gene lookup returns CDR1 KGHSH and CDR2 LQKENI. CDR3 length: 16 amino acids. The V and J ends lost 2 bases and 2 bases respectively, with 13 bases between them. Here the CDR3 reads CASSPTGRSAGNTIYF. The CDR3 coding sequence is TGTGCCAGCTCACCAACGGGACGTTCCGCTGGAAACACCATATATTTT. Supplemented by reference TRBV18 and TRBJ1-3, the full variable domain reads NAGVMQNPRHLVRRRGQEARLRCSPMKGHSHVYWYRQLPEEGLKFMVYLQKENIIDESGMPKERFSAEFPKEGPSILRIQQVVRGDSAAYFCASSPTGRSAGNTIYFGEGSWLTVV.

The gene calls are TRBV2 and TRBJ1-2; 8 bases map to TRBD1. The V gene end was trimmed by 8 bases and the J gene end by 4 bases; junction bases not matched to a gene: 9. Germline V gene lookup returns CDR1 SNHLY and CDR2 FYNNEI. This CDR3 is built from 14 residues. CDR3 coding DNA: TGTGCCAGCTCTTGGGGGACAGGTGCCTATGGCTACACCTTC. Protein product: CASSWGTGAYGYTF.

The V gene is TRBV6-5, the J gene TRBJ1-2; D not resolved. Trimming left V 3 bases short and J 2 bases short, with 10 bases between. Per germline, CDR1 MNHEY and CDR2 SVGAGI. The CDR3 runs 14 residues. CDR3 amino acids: CASSYTGRNYGYTF. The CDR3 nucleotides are TGTGCCAGCAGTTATACCGGACGGAACTATGGCTACACCTTC.

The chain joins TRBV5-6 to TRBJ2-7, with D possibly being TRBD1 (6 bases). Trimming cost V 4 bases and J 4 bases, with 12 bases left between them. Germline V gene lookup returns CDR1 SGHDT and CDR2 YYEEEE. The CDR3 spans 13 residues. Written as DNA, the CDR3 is TGTGCCAGCAGCCTTCGCACAGGGTACGAGCAGTACTTC. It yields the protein CASSLRTGYEQYF.

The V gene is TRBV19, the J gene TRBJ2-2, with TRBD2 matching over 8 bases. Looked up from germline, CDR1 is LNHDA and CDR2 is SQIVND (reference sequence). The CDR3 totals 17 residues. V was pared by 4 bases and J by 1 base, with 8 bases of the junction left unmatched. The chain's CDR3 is CASSTPVLAGNTGELFF. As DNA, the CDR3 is TGTGCCAGTAGTACCCCGGTTCTAGCGGGGAACACCGGGGAGCTGTTTTTT.